The clone carrying this T cell receptor (beta chain) was observed a few times. The data were taken from a study of blood T cell repertoires in COVID-19. Study summary: COVID-19 samples, acute and convalescent, were from the United States, Italy and Spain.

Clones were sequenced by immunoSEQ multiplex PCR, and TCRdb holds only the in-frame ones, with some missing. Of just over 250,000 clones in the sample, approximately 89% were seen once. The CDR3 is 14 amino acids. V lost 0 bases and J 8 bases, leaving 13 bases between the germline ends. Germline lookup yields CDR1 MGHRA and CDR2 YSYEKL. Sequenced input: peripheral blood. The sequence derives from a man between 35 and 55 years old who had recovered from COVID-19. The rearrangement joins TRBV4-1 to TRBJ1-2; a weak D match, TRBD1 (6 bases). The CDR3: CASSQDRRGDGYTF. CDR3 bases: TGCGCCAGCAGCCAAGATCGCAGGGGTGACGGCTACACCTTC.